This T cell receptor (beta chain) was retrieved from a study of blood T cell repertoires in COVID-19. Overall study context: Samples representing acute and convalescent COVID-19 were sourced from the United States, Italy and Spain. Sample material is recorded as cDNA or gDNA derived from T cells, B-cell-depleted T cells, or PBMCs.

In the source study's methods: Reference gene primer amplification in the assay estimated nucleated cell counts. Clones were sequenced by immunoSEQ multiplex PCR, and TCRdb holds only the in-frame ones, with some missing. The D gene and trimming were derived from the DNA, and the V and J assignments and clone size from that table. The repertoire has roughly 190,000 clones, 75% to 85% of them found once; the top ten carry about 6.3%. This CDR3 is 14 amino acids long. The V end lost 5 bases, the J end lost 2 bases, and 12 bases lay between the germline ends. In germline, CDR1 is SGHAT, CDR2 FQNNGV. The sequencing sample was made of peripheral blood. The clonotype originates from a man aged 55 to 70 with acute or convalescent COVID-19. J is TRBJ2-5 and V is TRBV11-2, with D possibly matching TRBD1 (5 bases). This CDR3 is CASSPRTRQETQYF. The DNA for the CDR3 is TGTGCCAGCAGCCCCAGGACACGGCAAGAGACCCAGTACTTC.